The 13 T cell receptor beta chains below were found in one sample sequenced in a study of regulatory T cells in long-lasting Graves disease. For TCR beta, libraries came from iRepertoire HTBI primers and Arm-PCR of CDR3 regions. TCRdb re-called the multiplex PCR reads through MiXCR, storing one row per CDR3 protein. The data contain a few hundred thousand distinct CDR3 sequences, 20% to 25% of them singletons. Time point indicated: newly diagnosed GD, antithyroid drugs for less than 3 months. TCR sequences were obtained from RNA taken from PBMCs. The sample here was peripheral blood mononuclear cells (PBMCs), taken at new diagnosis, from a patient treated with antithyroid drugs. The source is a female donor with Graves disease.

This clonotype was detected many times. This chain connects TRBV3-1 to TRBJ1-1; D is ambiguous. The V end lost 3 bases, the J end lost 3 bases, and 14 bases lay between the germline ends. Germline CDR1 and CDR2: LGHDT and YNNKEL (reference sequence). This CDR3 spans 15 amino acids. The CDR3, as DNA: TGTGCCAGCAGCCAGGCCTGGGGAATGGACACTGAAGCTTTCTTT. Translating it yields CASSQAWGMDTEAFF.

This clonotype was seen at least ten times. The rearrangement uses TRBV10-3 and TRBJ1-2; 7 bases are shared with TRBD1. The V segment lost 8 bases and the J segment 5 bases; nucleotides outside the gene matches: 8. Per germline, CDR1 ENHRY and CDR2 SYGVKD. The CDR3 loop spans 13 amino acids. The CDR3 nucleotides are TGTGCCATCTCGATCCCGGGACAGTATGGCTACACCTTC. It translates to CAISIPGQYGYTF.

This clonotype turned up a few times. The chain employs TRBV19 and TRBJ1-5; D perhaps matches TRBD1 (6 bases). There are 15 residues in the CDR3. The germline V gene has CDR1 LNHDA and CDR2 SQIVND (reference sequence). V gave up 4 bases and J gave up 0 bases, with 10 bases separating them. This CDR3 is CASSKQGYSNQPQHF. The DNA for the CDR3 is TGTGCCAGTAGTAAACAGGGCTATAGCAATCAGCCCCAGCATTTT.

CDR3 coding DNA: TGCGCCAGCGCGGACAGGGAAGGCAATGAGCAGTTCTTC. Translated, it gives CASADREGNEQFF. V is TRBV5-1 and J is TRBJ2-1, with TRBD1 identical over 8 bases. CDR1 is SGHRS and CDR2 is YFSETQ in the germline V gene. This CDR3 has 13 residues. With V trimmed by 7 bases and J by 6 bases, 6 bases remained unmatched.

The chain uses TRBV28 and TRBJ2-7, with 10 bases lining up with TRBD1. The CDR3 runs to 15 residues. Germline loops: CDR1 MDHEN, CDR2 SYDVKM. J gave up 5 bases and V 4 bases, and 8 bases lay outside the gene matches. The DNA of the CDR3 is TGTGCCAGCAGTTCTCCCGGGACAGGGGCACACGAGCAGTACTTC. Protein sequence: CASSSPGTGAHEQYF.

This clonotype was seen a single time. The rearrangement uses TRBV3-1 and TRBJ1-5; 8 bases are a match to TRBD1. The CDR3 runs to 17 residues. Germline V gene sequence: CDR1 LGHDT, CDR2 YNNKEL (reference sequence). The junction had 5 bases not matched to a gene; V was cut back by 1 base and J by 0 bases. The CDR3 bases are TGTGCCAGCAGCCAAGCCGGGACAGGATATAGCAATCAGCCCCAGCATTTT. This sequence encodes CASSQAGTGYSNQPQHF. Looking up the rest from reference TRBV3-1 and TRBJ1-5 gives the full variable domain: DTAVSQTPKYLVTQMGNDKSIKCEQNLGHDTMYWYKQDSKKFLKIMFSYNNKELIINETVPNRFSPKSPDKAHLNLHINSLELGDSAVYFCASSQAGTGYSNQPQHFGDGTRLSIL.

This clonotype was picked up a small number of times. At one boundary the junction diverges from the germline segment, which might be a read error. The chain recombines TRBV20-1 with TRBJ1-6; TRBD1 matches 7 bases. The CDR3 is made up of 16 amino acids. CDR1 and CDR2 (germline): DFQATT, SNEGSKA (reference sequence). This CDR3 is CSARDPGQPYNSPLHF. The CDR3 nucleotides read TGCAGTGCGAGAGACCCGGGACAGCCGTATAATTCACCCCTCCACTTT.

This clonotype showed up just a few times. CDR3 region: CALTEGGYGYTF. The CDR3 bases are TGTGCCCTAACCGAGGGGGGCTATGGCTACACCTTC. The rearrangement joins TRBV6-1 to TRBJ1-2; D possibly corresponds to TRBD1 (6 bases). Germline loops: CDR1 MNHNS, CDR2 SASEGT. V was shortened by 11 bases and J by 4 bases, with 14 bases between the two germline ends. The CDR3 has 12 residues.

As for this clonotype: This could be a read error, since a much larger clone is one nucleotide away. This sequence joins TRBV5-1 and TRBJ2-5; no reliable D call. Per the germline V gene, CDR1 is SGHRS and CDR2 is YFSETQ. V was cut by 2 bases and J by 3 bases, with 14 bases left in between. This CDR3 region has 15 residues. The DNA of the CDR3 is TGCGCCAGCAGCTTAAACCATGTGGGCAAAGAGACCCAGTACTTC. Protein sequence: CASSLNHVGKETQYF.

In its sample, this clonotype was seen a few times. V usage is TRBV7-9 and J usage is TRBJ2-3; 9 nucleotides align to TRBD1. The J segment lost 4 bases and the V segment lost 3 bases, leaving 8 bases of the junction unmatched. Germline CDR1 and CDR2: SEHNR and FQNEAQ (reference sequence). CDR3 length: 16 amino acids. The CDR3 DNA is TGTGCCAGCAGCTTCCCAGGGGGACAGGGAGCAGATACGCAGTATTTT. The encoded protein is CASSFPGGQGADTQYF.

The chain is built from TRBV7-2 and TRBJ2-3; D possibly uses TRBD1 or TRBD2 (6 bases each). Trimming left V 5 bases short and J 4 bases short, with 16 bases between. Germline CDR1 SGHTA, CDR2 FQGNSA. There are 15 residues in the CDR3. The CDR3 DNA is TGTGCCAGCAGCCAGACGGGGGCGGTAGCAGATACGCAGTATTTT. Its translation: CASSQTGAVADTQYF.

This clonotype was detected many times. The chain has TRBV20-1 and TRBJ1-1; D remains ambiguous. Deletions cut 0 bases from V and 2 bases from J, with 10 bases between. CDR1 is DFQATT and CDR2 is SNEGSKA in the germline V gene (reference sequence). The CDR3 extends over 14 amino acids. CDR3 sequence (DNA): TGCAGTGCTAGAGAGAGACGGGGAAACACTGAAGCTTTCTTT. It codes for CSARERRGNTEAFF.

This clonotype showed up many times. V and J are TRBV7-2 and TRBJ2-3; 10 bases align to TRBD1. Germline trimming cut 5 bases from V and 2 bases from J; bases unmatched to any gene: 4. This CDR3 region has 15 residues. Germline CDR1 and CDR2: SGHTA and FQGNSA. In nucleotides, the CDR3 is TGTGCCAGCAGCACGACAGGGGGCCTCACAGATACGCAGTATTTT. This encodes CASSTTGGLTDTQYF.